These 2 T cell receptor beta chains were sequenced from one sample in a study of shared T cell receptors in the human thymus. Sequencing used immunoSEQ multiplex PCR; TCRdb keeps in-frame clones, though not all of them. Of fewer than 700,000 clones listed, approximately 87% are singletons. The same specimen was also included in a second study, on human thymus T cells.

Sequenced sample: thymocytes. These TCRs come from a boy under three years old with a congenital heart defect.

The chain joins TRBV27 to TRBJ2-5; D gene uncertain. The DNA end is a closer match to TRBJ2-7, so the J assignment may be wrong. CDR1 and CDR2 from the germline V gene are MNHEY and SMNVEV (reference sequence). There are 14 residues in the CDR3. This CDR3 reads CASSLSNSPYEQYF. CDR3 bases: TGTGCCAGCAGTTTATCAAACAGTCCCTACGAGCAGTACTTC.

The CDR3 region is CSVPPRERDEECTDTQYF. CDR3 sequence (DNA): TGCAGCGTTCCCCCACGGGAGCGGGACGAAGAATGCACAGATACGCAGTATTTT. The chain combines TRBV29-1 with TRBJ2-3; 7 positions match TRBD2. CDR3 length: 18 residues. The V segment lost 5 bases and the J segment 1 base; nucleotides outside the gene matches: 18. Per the germline V gene, CDR1 is SQVTM and CDR2 is ANQGSEA.